These T cell receptor beta chains were read from a single sample in a study of T cells in Graves' hyperthyroidism and ophthalmopathy. MiXCR, applied by TCRdb to the multiplex PCR reads, yields one record per CDR3 protein. The sample yields around 700,000 distinct CDR3 sequences, 35% seen once. Sequenced sample: blood. The receptors were sampled from a woman in her thirties or forties with Graves' hyperthyroidism. Both conserved end residues are part of each CDR3. Fields, in order: V gene, D gene, J gene, clone size, CDR3 DNA, CDR3 protein. A D gene is named only where the DNA matches it firmly. Clone size, where shown, is once, few, many, or a class for clones that have expanded.

v_call: TRBV20-1; d_call: TRBD2; j_call: TRBJ2-5; clone_size: .; cdr3_nt: TGCAGTGCCAATAGACTAGCGGGACAAGAGACCCAGTACTTC; cdr3_aa: CSANRLAGQETQYF
v_call: TRBV7-9; d_call: TRBD1; j_call: TRBJ2-6; clone_size: .; cdr3_nt: TGTGCCAGCAGCTCTCGGACAGGGGGCGACGGGGCTTTC; cdr3_aa: CASSSRTGGDGAF
v_call: TRBV7-9; d_call: .; j_call: TRBJ1-2; clone_size: .; cdr3_nt: TGTGCCGGCAGCTTGAGTTCACCCCTCGATGGCTACACCTTC; cdr3_aa: CAGSLSSPLDGYTF
v_call: TRBV10-3; d_call: .; j_call: TRBJ2-2; clone_size: .; cdr3_nt: TGTGCCATCAGTCAAGGAGGCAGGGACGGGGAGCTGTTTTTT; cdr3_aa: CAISQGGRDGELFF
v_call: TRBV7-8; d_call: .; j_call: TRBJ1-1; clone_size: many; cdr3_nt: TGTGCCAGCAGCTGGGGCCAGACGAACACTGAAGCTTTCTTT; cdr3_aa: CASSWGQTNTEAFF
v_call: TRBV12-3/TRBV12-4; d_call: .; j_call: TRBJ1-2; clone_size: many; cdr3_nt: TGTGCCAGCAGTCTCACCCCGGGGGGCTTTGGCTACACCTTC; cdr3_aa: CASSLTPGGFGYTF
v_call: TRBV29-1; d_call: TRBD1; j_call: TRBJ1-5; clone_size: many; cdr3_nt: TGCAGCGCGACAGGGGGCCCGAATAGCAATCAGCCCCAGCATTTT; cdr3_aa: CSATGGPNSNQPQHF
v_call: TRBV29-1; d_call: .; j_call: TRBJ1-3; clone_size: .; cdr3_nt: TGCAGCGTCCTACAGGACTCTGGAAACACCATATATTTT; cdr3_aa: CSVLQDSGNTIYF
v_call: TRBV5-1; d_call: TRBD1; j_call: TRBJ1-1; clone_size: .; cdr3_nt: TGCGCCAGCAGCCAAGAGGTCAGGACAGGAACAGGGGAAGCTTTCTTT; cdr3_aa: CASSQEVRTGTGEAFF
v_call: TRBV11-3; d_call: .; j_call: TRBJ2-3; clone_size: .; cdr3_nt: TGTGCCAGCAGATTACAGGGTACAGATACGCAGTATTTT; cdr3_aa: CASRLQGTDTQYF
v_call: TRBV20-1; d_call: TRBD1; j_call: TRBJ1-1; clone_size: many; cdr3_nt: TGCAGTGCTCCCGCAGCGGGACAGGGCTACGCCACTGAAGCTTTCTTT; cdr3_aa: CSAPAAGQGYATEAFF
v_call: TRBV29-1; d_call: .; j_call: TRBJ2-3; clone_size: few; cdr3_nt: TGCAGCATTGACCATACAGATACGCAGTATTTT; cdr3_aa: CSIDHTDTQYF